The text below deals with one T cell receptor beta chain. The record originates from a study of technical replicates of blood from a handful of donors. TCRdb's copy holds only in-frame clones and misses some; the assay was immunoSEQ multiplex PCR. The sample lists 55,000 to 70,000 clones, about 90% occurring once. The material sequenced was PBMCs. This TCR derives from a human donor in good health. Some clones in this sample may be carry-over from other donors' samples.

The CDR3 sequence: CSVGPDRNYGYTF. For the CDR3, the DNA is TGCAGCGTCGGACCGGACAGGAACTATGGCTACACCTTC. The chain uses TRBV29-1 and TRBJ1-2, with 7 bases identical to TRBD1. The germline gives CDR1 SQVTM, CDR2 ANQGSEA. V was clipped by 6 bases and J by 2 bases; unmatched bases: 6. There are 13 residues in the CDR3.